These T cell receptor beta chains were read from a single sample in a study of blood T cell repertoires in COVID-19. The protocol was immunoSEQ multiplex PCR, while the TCRdb copy is restricted to in-frame clones and leaves out a portion. The sample holds 90,000 to 150,000 clones, around 85% seen once. The sample comprised peripheral blood. These receptors came from a man aged 55 to 70 with acute or convalescent COVID-19. CDR3s leave out the opening cysteine and the closing phenylalanine or tryptophan. Expanded clones get a size class; other rows say once, few or many, or leave the size out.

clone size,V gene,CDR3 protein
once,TRBV27,ASSLLAGGGQPQH
NA,TRBV10-3,AISEKPDEQF
NA,TRBV11-3,ASSSQGQGYGYT
once,TRBV3-1/TRBV3-2,ASSQGGQGAGELF
many,TRBV5-6,ASSSGSSYEQY
NA,TRBV3-1/TRBV3-2,ASSQRGSGNTIY
NA,TRBV27,ASSLSSTSGNEQF
NA,TRBV19,ASSIEARDIDGYT
few,TRBV28,ATYRRDRSYGYT
NA,TRBV9,ASSVGGNSGPPQY
NA,TRBV19,ASSSDRDNQPQH
NA,TRBV30,AWGTQGTNEKLF
once,TRBV21-1,ASSKGTSGPQETQY
NA,TRBV10-2,ASLGLAGGYNEQF
NA,TRBV28,ASSFRLAGSSYEQY
NA,TRBV5-4,ASSYEGARGNQPQH
NA,TRBV28,ASSLTGYNEQF
once,TRBV19,ASSRDREREKLF
NA,TRBV27,ASSLWLADFNEQF
few,TRBV2,ATRQSTNYGYT
NA,TRBV19,ASNKNRYQPQH
NA,TRBV6-6,ASSFQRHSTDTQY
many,TRBV10-2,ASNDGTGNTGELF
NA,TRBV28,ASSSGGYYMNTEAF
NA,TRBV11-2,ASSPSGGSYNEQF
NA,TRBV18,ASSGLAAFQETQY
NA,TRBV10-3,AISESSTGDQPQH
NA,TRBV18,ASSPLGPAVGLNTDTQY
once,TRBV6-5,ASSRQGIDTQY
NA,TRBV2,ASSEFRGRAAGEQY
NA,TRBV7-2,ASSLPVNTEAF
NA,TRBV4-3,ASSQDIADGAGANVLT
NA,TRBV11-2,ASDRKGETQY
NA,TRBV5-1,ASSVGTGTSNQPQH
NA,TRBV11-2,ASSLVGRLGNTIY
NA,TRBV30,AWSVQGTDEQY
NA,TRBV12-3/TRBV12-4,ASSSGVGYT
NA,TRBV20-1,SASRTSGPREELF
NA,TRBV6-5,ASSRGSYEQY
NA,TRBV7-2,ASSLVTDRGYEQY
NA,TRBV29-1,SVTGTGVSGELF
NA,TRBV18,ASSPYSGRNKNEQF
NA,TRBV27,ASSLRGSPPTDTQY
few,TRBV29-1,SVVGGSSVSEQY
NA,TRBV11-2,ASSPRIGNSPLH
NA,TRBV4-3,ASSQDPLAGAPTQY
NA,TRBV5-6,ASSPGPANEQF
NA,TRBV18,ASSPTPKRGVDNEQF
NA,TRBV3-1/TRBV3-2,ASSPHRVGSGELF
NA,TRBV6-5,ASTRQSYEQY
NA,TRBV30,AWRTGWNEQY
NA,TRBV19,ASSSRVNAGELF
few,TRBV6-1,ASSEVPGGPKNIQY